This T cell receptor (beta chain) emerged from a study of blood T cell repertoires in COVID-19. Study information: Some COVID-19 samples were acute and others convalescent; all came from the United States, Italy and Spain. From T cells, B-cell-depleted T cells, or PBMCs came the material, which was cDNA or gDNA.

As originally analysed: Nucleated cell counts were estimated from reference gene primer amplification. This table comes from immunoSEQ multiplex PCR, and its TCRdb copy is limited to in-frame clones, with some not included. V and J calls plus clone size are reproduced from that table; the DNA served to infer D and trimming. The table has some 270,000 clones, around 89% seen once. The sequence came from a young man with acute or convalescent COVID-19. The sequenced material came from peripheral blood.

The CDR3 region has the DNA TGTGCCAGCAGCCTGGGGACAGGGTATGGCGAGCAGTACTTC. It encodes CASSLGTGYGEQYF. V and J are TRBV7-9 and TRBJ2-7, with 9 positions matching TRBD1. CDR3 length: 14 residues. Germline values: CDR1 SEHNR, CDR2 FQNEAQ (reference sequence). V was clipped by 5 bases and J by 6 bases; unmatched bases: 8.